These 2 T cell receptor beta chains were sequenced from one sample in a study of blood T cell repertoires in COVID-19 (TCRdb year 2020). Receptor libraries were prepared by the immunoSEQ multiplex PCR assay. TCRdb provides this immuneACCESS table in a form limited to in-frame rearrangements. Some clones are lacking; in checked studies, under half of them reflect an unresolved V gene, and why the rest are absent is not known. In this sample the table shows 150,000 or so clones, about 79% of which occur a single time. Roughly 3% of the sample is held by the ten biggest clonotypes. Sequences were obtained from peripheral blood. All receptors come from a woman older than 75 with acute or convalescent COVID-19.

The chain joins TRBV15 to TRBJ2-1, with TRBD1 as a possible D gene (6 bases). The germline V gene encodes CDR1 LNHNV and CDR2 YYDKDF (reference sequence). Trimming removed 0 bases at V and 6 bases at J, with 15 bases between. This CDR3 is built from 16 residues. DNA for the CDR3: TGTGCCACCAGCAGAGATAGGAGTTGGACAGCCAATGAGCAGTTCTTC. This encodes CATSRDRSWTANEQFF. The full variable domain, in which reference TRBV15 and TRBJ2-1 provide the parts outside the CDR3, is DAMVIQNPRYQVTQFGKPVTLSCSQTLNHNVMYWYQQKSSQAPKLLFHYYDKDFNNEADTPDNFQSRRPNTSFCFLDIRSPGLGDTAMYLCATSRDRSWTANEQFFGPGTRLTVL.

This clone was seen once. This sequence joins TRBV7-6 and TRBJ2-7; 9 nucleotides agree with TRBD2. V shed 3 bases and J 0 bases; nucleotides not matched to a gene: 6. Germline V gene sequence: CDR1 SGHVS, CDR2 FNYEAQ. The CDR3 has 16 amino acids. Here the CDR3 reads CASSFQRGDYSYEQYF. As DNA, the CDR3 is TGTGCCAGCAGCTTTCAGCGGGGGGACTACTCCTACGAGCAGTACTTC.